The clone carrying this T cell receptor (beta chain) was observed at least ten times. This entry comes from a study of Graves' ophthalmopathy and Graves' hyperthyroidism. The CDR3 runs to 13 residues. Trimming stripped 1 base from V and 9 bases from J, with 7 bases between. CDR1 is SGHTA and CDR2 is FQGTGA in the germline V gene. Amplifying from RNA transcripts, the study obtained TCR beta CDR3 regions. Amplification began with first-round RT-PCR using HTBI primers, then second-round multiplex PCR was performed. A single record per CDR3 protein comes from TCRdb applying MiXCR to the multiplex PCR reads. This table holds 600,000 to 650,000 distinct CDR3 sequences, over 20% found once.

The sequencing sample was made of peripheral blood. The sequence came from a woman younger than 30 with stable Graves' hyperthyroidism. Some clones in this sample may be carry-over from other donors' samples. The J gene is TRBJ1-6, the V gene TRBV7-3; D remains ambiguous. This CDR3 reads CASSLSLSSPLHF. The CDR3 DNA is TGTGCCAGCAGCTTAAGTCTGAGTTCACCCCTCCACTTT.